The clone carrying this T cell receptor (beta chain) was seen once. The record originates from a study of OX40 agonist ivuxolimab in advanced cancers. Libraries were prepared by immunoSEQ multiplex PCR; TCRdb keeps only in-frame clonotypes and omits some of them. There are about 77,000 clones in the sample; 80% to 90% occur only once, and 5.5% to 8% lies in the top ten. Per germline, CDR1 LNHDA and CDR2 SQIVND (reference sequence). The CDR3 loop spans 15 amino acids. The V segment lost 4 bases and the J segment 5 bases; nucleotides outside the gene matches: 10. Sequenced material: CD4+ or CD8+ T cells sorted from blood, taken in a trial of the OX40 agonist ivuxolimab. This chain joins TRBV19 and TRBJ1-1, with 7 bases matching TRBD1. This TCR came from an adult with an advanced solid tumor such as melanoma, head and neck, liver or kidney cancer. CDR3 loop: CASSTLDREWTEAFF. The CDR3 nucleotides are TGTGCCAGTAGTACGCTAGACAGGGAATGGACTGAAGCTTTCTTT.